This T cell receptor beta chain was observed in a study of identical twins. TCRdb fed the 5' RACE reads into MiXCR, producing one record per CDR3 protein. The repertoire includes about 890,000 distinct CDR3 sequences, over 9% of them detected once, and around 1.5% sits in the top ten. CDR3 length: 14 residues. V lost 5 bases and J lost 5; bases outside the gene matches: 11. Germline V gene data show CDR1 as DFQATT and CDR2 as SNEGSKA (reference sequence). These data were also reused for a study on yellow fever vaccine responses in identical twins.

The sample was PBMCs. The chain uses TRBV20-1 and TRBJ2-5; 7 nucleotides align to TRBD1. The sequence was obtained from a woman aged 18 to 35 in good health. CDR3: CSAAGTVLMETQYF. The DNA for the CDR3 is TGCAGTGCTGCCGGGACAGTCCTAATGGAGACCCAGTACTTC.